One sample yielded the 15 T cell receptor beta chains listed below, sequenced in a study of blood T cell repertoires in COVID-19. Here immunoSEQ multiplex PCR was the method, and the copy in TCRdb shows in-frame clones only, minus some. This sample has some 14,000 clones, with around nine tenths found just once. Sequencing input: peripheral blood. The receptor set was obtained from a man older than 75 with acute or convalescent COVID-19.

This clone has just a few counts. The J gene is TRBJ2-1, the V gene TRBV4-2; 7 bases map to TRBD2. Germline assignment: CDR1 LGHNA and CDR2 YNFKEQ. V lost 3 bases and J lost 0; bases outside the gene matches: 5. The CDR3 totals 16 residues. The CDR3 reads CASSQISGVSYNEQFF. CDR3 DNA: TGTGCCAGCAGCCAGATAAGCGGGGTCTCCTACAATGAGCAGTTCTTC.

The V gene is TRBV5-1, the J gene TRBJ1-2, with unresolved D. Germline lookup yields CDR1 SGHRS and CDR2 YFSETQ. This CDR3 is built from 14 residues. V was shortened by 4 bases and J by 8 bases, with 18 bases between the two germline ends. The CDR3 DNA reads TGCGCCAGCAGCCTCTCCGGTGAGGCTCTCGGCTACACCTTC. It specifies CASSLSGEALGYTF.

This clone was seen just once. The chain combines TRBV30 with TRBJ2-7; a weak D match, TRBD2 (6 bases). CDR3 length equals 14 residues. Looked up from germline, CDR1 is GTSNPN and CDR2 is SVGIG (reference sequence). V was shortened by 5 bases and J by 4 bases, with 18 bases between the two germline ends. The chain's CDR3 is CAWGLGGKLYEQYF. CDR3 DNA: TGTGCCTGGGGACTTGGGGGGAAACTGTACGAGCAGTACTTC.

The chain couples TRBV5-1 to TRBJ2-1, with D possibly matching TRBD2 (6 bases). The CDR3 covers 13 residues. CDR1 is SGHRS and CDR2 is YFSETQ in the germline V gene. Trimming took 8 bases from V and 9 from J, leaving 18 bases between them. This chain's CDR3 is CASGGVSRAEQFF. The CDR3 coding sequence is TGCGCCAGTGGCGGGGTTAGTAGGGCTGAGCAGTTCTTC. Based on the CDR3 plus reference TRBV5-1 and TRBJ2-1, the full variable domain is KAGVTQTPRYLIKTRGQQVTLSCSPISGHRSVSWYQQTPGQGLQFLFEYFSETQRNKGNFPGRFSGRQFSNSRSEMNVSTLELGDSALYLCASGGVSRAEQFFGPGTRLTVL.

This sequence joins TRBV5-4 and TRBJ2-7, with 9 bases identical to TRBD1. The CDR3 consists of 15 residues. CDR1 and CDR2 from the germline V gene are SGHNT and YYREEE (reference sequence). V trimming: 5 bases; J trimming: 7 bases; junction bases outside the gene matches: 13. The CDR3 is CASSPAGTGIREQYF. The DNA for the CDR3 is TGTGCCAGCAGTCCGGCCGGGACAGGGATTAGGGAGCAGTACTTC.

The CDR3 protein is CASRAGTSGIYPYF. In DNA form, the CDR3 reads TGTGCCAGCAGGGCCGGGACTAGCGGGATATACCCGTACTTC. The chain has TRBV6-6 and TRBJ2-7; 13 bases line up with TRBD2. The CDR3 spans 14 residues. Germline CDR1 MNHNY, CDR2 SVGAGI (reference sequence). The trim removed 6 bases at V and 12 bases at J, leaving 11 bases unmatched.

The gene calls are TRBV7-9 and TRBJ1-1, with no clear D. With 1 base removed from V and 1 base from J, the gap between germline ends came to 10 bases. Germline CDR1 SEHNR, CDR2 FQNEAQ (reference sequence). CDR3 size: 15 residues. CDR3 sequence reads: CASSLGSGRNTEAFF. In DNA, the CDR3 is TGTGCCAGCAGCTTAGGGTCGGGGAGGAACACTGAAGCTTTCTTT. The complete variable domain, with remaining parts taken from reference TRBV7-9 and TRBJ1-1, reads DTGVSQNPRHKITKRGQNVTFRCDPISEHNRLYWYRQTLGQGPEFLTYFQNEAQLEKSRLLSDRFSAERPKGSFSTLEIQRTEQGDSAMYLCASSLGSGRNTEAFFGQGTRLTVV.

This sequence joins TRBV6-5 and TRBJ1-4, with 8 bases that match TRBD1. The length of the CDR3 is 15 residues. Per the germline V gene, CDR1 is MNHEY and CDR2 is SVGAGI. The V and J ends lost 4 bases and 5 bases, in that order; junction bases with no gene match: 6. The CDR3 nucleotides read TGTGCCAGCAGTTCCGGACAGGGTGGCAATGAAAAACTGTTTTTT. Amino acid sequence: CASSSGQGGNEKLFF.

The rearrangement uses TRBV30 and TRBJ2-3, with D possibly matching TRBD1 (6 bases). The V and J ends lost 1 base and 5 bases respectively, with 16 bases between them. From germline, CDR1 is GTSNPN and CDR2 SVGIG (reference sequence). The CDR3 spans 15 residues. The CDR3: CAWSAQYLGGDTQYF. In nucleotides, the CDR3 is TGTGCCTGGAGTGCACAATATTTAGGGGGAGATACGCAGTATTTT.

The chain carries TRBV2 and TRBJ2-1; TRBD2 agrees at 10 bases. The CDR3 is 16 amino acids. Germline CDR1 reads SNHLY; CDR2 reads FYNNEI. Trimming removed 6 bases from V and 10 bases from J; junction bases left unmatched: 15. CDR3 nucleotide sequence: TGTGCCAGCAGCCCCTCCCCGGGACTAGCGAACGGAGAGCAGTTCTTC. Translated, it gives CASSPSPGLANGEQFF.

The chain employs TRBV5-1 and TRBJ2-2, with a possible D match to TRBD2 (5 bases). This CDR3 is built from 15 residues. Trimming took 0 bases from V and 5 from J, leaving 11 bases between them. Germline-derived CDR1 and CDR2 are SGHRS and YFSETQ. CDR3 protein: CASSLAARETGELFF. The CDR3 bases are TGCGCCAGCAGCTTGGCCGCGAGGGAGACCGGGGAGCTGTTTTTT.

The chain recombines TRBV19 with TRBJ1-5; D possibly corresponds to TRBD1 (5 bases). Trimming took off 6 bases at V and 0 bases at J, with 12 bases between the two ends. The CDR3 runs to 15 residues. Germline CDR1 LNHDA, CDR2 SQIVND (reference sequence). The CDR3 protein is CASSVDTDSNQPQHF. In DNA, the CDR3 is TGTGCCAGTAGCGTGGACACAGATAGCAATCAGCCCCAGCATTTT.

The V call is TRBV28, the J call TRBJ2-6, with 8 positions matching TRBD1. CDR1 and CDR2 (germline): MDHEN, SYDVKM. CDR3 length: 15 residues. With V trimmed by 4 bases and J by 2 bases, 1 base remained unmatched. The CDR3 DNA reads as TGTGCCAGCAGTTCCAGGGGGCCTGGGGCCAACGTCCTGACTTTC. Protein sequence: CASSSRGPGANVLTF.

The rearrangement links TRBV19 to TRBJ1-1, with 12 bases that match TRBD1. V was pared by 5 bases and J by 0 bases, with 10 bases of the junction left unmatched. CDR1 and CDR2 from the germline V gene are LNHDA and SQIVND (reference sequence). This CDR3 comprises 18 residues. The CDR3, as DNA: TGTGCCAGTAGTCCCCGGGACAGGGGGCGGGGAATGAACACTGAAGCTTTCTTT. Encoded protein: CASSPRDRGRGMNTEAFF.

The V call is TRBV7-9, the J call TRBJ2-3; 8 positions agree with TRBD2. Trimming at V came to 6 bases and at J to 6 bases, leaving 14 bases not matched to a gene. CDR1 is SEHNR, CDR2 FQNEAQ, per germline (reference sequence). CDR3 size: 16 residues. In DNA, the CDR3 is TGTGCCAGCAGTCTTAGAGTAAGCGGGAGTAGGGATACGCAGTATTTT. Translation: CASSLRVSGSRDTQYF.